This T cell receptor (beta chain) was sequenced for a study of blood T cell repertoires in COVID-19. Study information: From T cells, B-cell-depleted T cells, or PBMCs came the material, which was cDNA or gDNA.

Sequencing was performed with immunoSEQ multiplex PCR; in TCRdb, only in-frame clones are kept and a portion is missing. The profile shows 150,000 to 200,000 clones, about 92% of them singletons. Patients in Seattle were enrolled during active infection, then followed longitudinally. V dropped 4 bases and J dropped 2 bases, with 13 bases sitting between them. The CDR3 length is 14 residues. CDR1 and CDR2 (germline): SGHKS, YYEKEE (reference sequence). Sequencing was performed on peripheral blood. This sequence was found in a woman aged 55-69 years with COVID-19, enrolled during active disease. V gene TRBV5-5 combines with J gene TRBJ2-7; possible D gene TRBD1, 6 bases. CDR3 DNA: TGTGCCAGCAGCCATGCGACAGGAACCTACGAGCAGTACTTC. This translates into CASSHATGTYEQYF.